This TCR beta chain was observed in a study of T cell repertoires in cytomegalovirus infection. Germline loops: CDR1 MNHGY, CDR2 SAAAGT. This CDR3 is 13 amino acids long. V shed 8 bases and J shed 4 bases, with 15 bases lying between them. TCRdb reanalysed the reads using MiXCR and keeps one entry per CDR3 protein. The sample records about 920,000 distinct CDR3 sequences, roughly 30% being singletons. Worth noting for this clonotype: Its antigen is not identified.

The J gene is TRBJ2-7, the V gene TRBV6-8; the D is unclear. This sequence originates from a human donor in good health (CMV status not recorded). Some clones in this sample may be carry-over from other donors' samples. The sequenced sample was cultured CD8+ T cells from PBMCs, obtained from culture after CMV antigen stimulation. CDR3 sequence reads: CASRSFEWYEQYF. The CDR3, as DNA: TGTGCCAGCCGAAGTTTCGAGTGGTACGAGCAGTACTTC.